Described below is a single T cell receptor (beta chain) sequence and its context. This table comes from immunoSEQ multiplex PCR, and its TCRdb copy is limited to in-frame clones, with some not included. The repertoire consists of roughly 520,000 clones, with around 87% occurring once and the leading ten covering 1.8%. Trimming pared 5 bases from V and 4 bases from J, leaving 15 bases between. The CDR3 extends over 15 amino acids. Germline assignment: CDR1 SGHTS and CDR2 YDEGEE. This record comes from a study of blood T cell repertoires in COVID-19. The sequence was collected from a woman aged 35 to 49 who had recovered from COVID-19. Sequences were obtained from PBMCs or T cells enriched from blood (not recorded which). The chain joins TRBV5-8 to TRBJ1-4; no firm D call. In nucleotides, the CDR3 is TGTGCCAGCAGATCTAACTCGGGTGTTAATGAAAAACTGTTTTTT. Translated: CASRSNSGVNEKLFF. The whole variable domain, filled in from reference TRBV5-8 and TRBJ1-4, reads EAGVTQSPTHLIKTRGQQATLRCSPISGHTSVYWYQQALGLGLQFLLWYDEGEERNRGNFPPRFSGRQFPNYSSELNVNALELEDSALYLCASRSNSGVNEKLFFGSGTQLSVL.